Listed below are T cell receptor beta chains from one sample, sequenced in a study of human T cells and chemical hapten exposure. Using its own MiXCR run on the RACE reads, TCRdb lists one record per CDR3 protein. The data contain roughly 100,000 distinct CDR3 sequences, 12% of them singletons. Sequences were derived from whole blood, sampled in connection with sensitization to the hapten diphenylcyclopropenone (DPC). Receptor source: a woman between 45 and 60 years old with alopecia areata. Some clones in this sample may be carry-over from other donors' samples. Both conserved end residues are part of each CDR3. D genes are given only for firm matches. Clone sizes are given selectively: once, few, many, or a class where the clone is expanded.

J gene: TRBJ1-3
clone size: -
V gene: TRBV5-1
D gene: -
CDR3 DNA: TGCGCCAGCAGCTTGGTGGCGCAGACCTCTGGAAACACCATATATTTT
CDR3 protein: CASSLVAQTSGNTIYF

J gene: TRBJ1-1
clone size: many
V gene: TRBV28
D gene: -
CDR3 DNA: TGTGCCAGCAGTTTATTGCGCACTGAAGCTTTCTTT
CDR3 protein: CASSLLRTEAFF

J gene: TRBJ1-1
clone size: few
V gene: TRBV20-1
D gene: -
CDR3 DNA: TGCAGTGCTAGAGATTCGACAAGTCGCACTGAAGCTTTCTTT
CDR3 protein: CSARDSTSRTEAFF

J gene: TRBJ1-6
clone size: many
V gene: TRBV4-2
D gene: -
CDR3 DNA: TGTGCCAGCAGCCAAGATGTTTCTAACCGGCAAGGACCCCTCCACTTT
CDR3 protein: CASSQDVSNRQGPLHF

J gene: TRBJ2-1
clone size: few
V gene: TRBV6-2/TRBV6-3
D gene: TRBD2
CDR3 DNA: TGTGCCAGCACCTTAGCGGGGGGACCCTACAATGAGCAGTTCTTC
CDR3 protein: CASTLAGGPYNEQFF

J gene: TRBJ1-6
clone size: once
V gene: TRBV6-4
D gene: -
CDR3 DNA: TGTGCCAGCAGTGACTCGTACAGGGATTCACCCCTCCACTTT
CDR3 protein: CASSDSYRDSPLHF

J gene: TRBJ2-2
clone size: many
V gene: TRBV11-2
D gene: -
CDR3 DNA: TGTGCCTCTCATCCGGGGACCTACACCGGGGAGCTGTTTTTT
CDR3 protein: CASHPGTYTGELFF

J gene: TRBJ2-6
clone size: -
V gene: TRBV6-6
D gene: -
CDR3 DNA: TGTGCCAGCAGCCGGGGACAAACCTCTGGGGCCAACGTCCTGACTTTC
CDR3 protein: CASSRGQTSGANVLTF

J gene: TRBJ1-5
clone size: -
V gene: TRBV5-1
D gene: -
CDR3 DNA: TGCGCCAGCAGCTTGAAACTCTTAGCAGGTCAGCCCCAGCATTTT
CDR3 protein: CASSLKLLAGQPQHF

J gene: TRBJ1-5
clone size: many
V gene: TRBV6-2/TRBV6-3
D gene: -
CDR3 DNA: TGTGCCAGCAGTTACAGGGACAATCAGCCCCAGCATTTT
CDR3 protein: CASSYRDNQPQHF

J gene: TRBJ1-1
clone size: few
V gene: TRBV28
D gene: -
CDR3 DNA: TGTGCCAGCAGTCCAATAGGTGGGAGGGGCTGGGACACTGAAGCTTTCTTT
CDR3 protein: CASSPIGGRGWDTEAFF

J gene: TRBJ2-7
clone size: many
V gene: TRBV3-1
D gene: -
CDR3 DNA: TGTGCCAGCAGCTTTGGTTTGGGGGTCTACGAGCAGTACTTC
CDR3 protein: CASSFGLGVYEQYF

J gene: TRBJ2-7
clone size: -
V gene: TRBV7-2
D gene: -
CDR3 DNA: TGTGCCAGCAGCTCCCGTGCGAACAACGAGCAGTACTTC
CDR3 protein: CASSSRANNEQYF

J gene: TRBJ1-1
clone size: -
V gene: TRBV29-1
D gene: -
CDR3 DNA: TGCAGCGCAACCGAGGCAACGAACACTGAAGCTTTCTTT
CDR3 protein: CSATEATNTEAFF

J gene: TRBJ1-6
clone size: few
V gene: TRBV18
D gene: -
CDR3 DNA: TGTGCCAGCTCACCTACAGGGATGGGTTATAATTCACCCCTCCACTTT
CDR3 protein: CASSPTGMGYNSPLHF

J gene: TRBJ2-7
clone size: -
V gene: TRBV12-3/TRBV12-4
D gene: -
CDR3 DNA: TGTGCCAGCCGAACAGGCGCCTCCTACGAGCAGTACTTC
CDR3 protein: CASRTGASYEQYF

J gene: TRBJ2-1
clone size: few
V gene: TRBV13
D gene: -
CDR3 DNA: TGTGCCAGCAGCGCGGGACCCGACAATGAGCAGTTCTTC
CDR3 protein: CASSAGPDNEQFF

J gene: TRBJ2-7
clone size: -
V gene: TRBV29-1
D gene: TRBD1
CDR3 DNA: TGCAGCGTTGTGATTTGGGACAGACCCTACGAGCAGTACTTC
CDR3 protein: CSVVIWDRPYEQYF

J gene: TRBJ1-5
clone size: many
V gene: TRBV12-3/TRBV12-4
D gene: -
CDR3 DNA: TGTGCCAGCAGTTCCTACCGGGTCAATCAGCCCCAGCATTTT
CDR3 protein: CASSSYRVNQPQHF

J gene: TRBJ2-7
clone size: few
V gene: TRBV6-2/TRBV6-3
D gene: -
CDR3 DNA: TGTGCCAGCAGTCAGGTCGGTAAAGCCCCATACGAGCAGTACTTC
CDR3 protein: CASSQVGKAPYEQYF

J gene: TRBJ2-1
clone size: few
V gene: TRBV15
D gene: TRBD2
CDR3 DNA: TGTGCCACCAGCAGAGGCGGGAGTCTCTACAATGAGCAGTTCTTC
CDR3 protein: CATSRGGSLYNEQFF

J gene: TRBJ2-7
clone size: few
V gene: TRBV28
D gene: -
CDR3 DNA: TGTGCCAGCGAGCCACAAGGGCTGGGCGAGCAGTACTTC
CDR3 protein: CASEPQGLGEQYF

J gene: TRBJ1-1
clone size: many
V gene: TRBV20-1
D gene: -
CDR3 DNA: TGCAGTACACCGGGCGTAACGAACACTGAAGCTTTCTTT
CDR3 protein: CSTPGVTNTEAFF

J gene: TRBJ2-2
clone size: many
V gene: TRBV5-1
D gene: -
CDR3 DNA: TGCGCCAGCAGCTTACAGGGGAACACCGGGGAGCTGTTTTTT
CDR3 protein: CASSLQGNTGELFF

J gene: TRBJ1-1
clone size: -
V gene: TRBV6-4
D gene: -
CDR3 DNA: TGTGCCAGCAGTGGGGGGGAGAACACTGAAGCTTTCTTT
CDR3 protein: CASSGGENTEAFF

J gene: TRBJ1-1
clone size: -
V gene: TRBV28
D gene: TRBD1
CDR3 DNA: TGTGCCAGCAGCACGGTCGGACAGGGTGGGACTGAAGCTTTCTTT
CDR3 protein: CASSTVGQGGTEAFF

J gene: TRBJ2-1
clone size: few
V gene: TRBV9
D gene: -
CDR3 DNA: TGTGCCAGCGGGGTCTACAATGAGCAGTTCTTC
CDR3 protein: CASGVYNEQFF

J gene: TRBJ1-5
clone size: many
V gene: TRBV28
D gene: TRBD1
CDR3 DNA: TGTGCCAGCAGCAGATTCCCGGACAGGAATCAGCCCCAGCATTTT
CDR3 protein: CASSRFPDRNQPQHF

J gene: TRBJ1-5
clone size: few
V gene: TRBV3-1
D gene: -
CDR3 DNA: TGTGCCAGCAGCCAAGATGCCGGACAGAGTTATCAGCCCCAGCATTTT
CDR3 protein: CASSQDAGQSYQPQHF

J gene: TRBJ2-5
clone size: -
V gene: TRBV7-2
D gene: -
CDR3 DNA: TGTGCCAGCAGCTTAGAGGTTGCGACCCAGTACTTC
CDR3 protein: CASSLEVATQYF

J gene: TRBJ2-3
clone size: -
V gene: TRBV7-2
D gene: -
CDR3 DNA: TGTGCCAGCAGCTCTTCGACAGCCCCCGGCTCAGATACGCAGTATTTT
CDR3 protein: CASSSSTAPGSDTQYF

J gene: TRBJ2-7
clone size: many
V gene: TRBV7-2
D gene: TRBD1
CDR3 DNA: TGTGCCAGCAGCTTACAGGGGGCTTTCGAGCAGTACTTC
CDR3 protein: CASSLQGAFEQYF

J gene: TRBJ2-2
clone size: few
V gene: TRBV28
D gene: -
CDR3 DNA: TGTGCCAGCAGTTCCCCACTTACAGCTACCGGGGAGCTGTTTTTT
CDR3 protein: CASSSPLTATGELFF

J gene: TRBJ1-1
clone size: few
V gene: TRBV2
D gene: -
CDR3 DNA: TGTGCCAGCATCGAGGGCTACACTGAAGCTTTCTTT
CDR3 protein: CASIEGYTEAFF

J gene: TRBJ2-7
clone size: many
V gene: TRBV11-1
D gene: -
CDR3 DNA: TGTGCCAGCAGCTTAGCGATTATGGGTTCCTACGAGCAGTACTTC
CDR3 protein: CASSLAIMGSYEQYF

J gene: TRBJ2-7
clone size: few
V gene: TRBV6-2/TRBV6-3
D gene: -
CDR3 DNA: TGTGCCAGCAGTTACCCGAGGCGGGCCCGCTACGAGCAGTACTTC
CDR3 protein: CASSYPRRARYEQYF

J gene: TRBJ1-1
clone size: once
V gene: TRBV5-1
D gene: TRBD1
CDR3 DNA: TGCGCCAGCAGCTTGGTTGTGGGACAGGCAGCTTTCTTT
CDR3 protein: CASSLVVGQAAFF

J gene: TRBJ2-7
clone size: many
V gene: TRBV28
D gene: -
CDR3 DNA: TGTGCCAGCAGTCCTGACATCTCCTTCTCCTACGAGCAGTACTTC
CDR3 protein: CASSPDISFSYEQYF

J gene: TRBJ2-1
clone size: few
V gene: TRBV20-1
D gene: -
CDR3 DNA: TGCAGTGCTATGGACTTCACCCGATACTACAATGAGCAGTTCTTC
CDR3 protein: CSAMDFTRYYNEQFF

J gene: TRBJ2-5
clone size: many
V gene: TRBV28
D gene: -
CDR3 DNA: TGTGCCAGCAGTGATTCCCCCGGTGGGGGGAGGAAGACCCAGTACTTC
CDR3 protein: CASSDSPGGGRKTQYF

J gene: TRBJ2-1
clone size: many
V gene: TRBV29-1
D gene: TRBD1
CDR3 DNA: TGCAGCGTTCTTGGGACAGGGGGATCTTCGAATGAGCAGTTCTTC
CDR3 protein: CSVLGTGGSSNEQFF

J gene: TRBJ2-1
clone size: -
V gene: TRBV7-2
D gene: -
CDR3 DNA: TGTGCCAGCAGCGTTCAGGGACCCCTTGTGGATGAGCAGTTCTTC
CDR3 protein: CASSVQGPLVDEQFF

J gene: TRBJ2-7
clone size: -
V gene: TRBV4-3
D gene: -
CDR3 DNA: TGCGCCAGCAGCCAAGACTTCGGCTCCTACGAGCAGTACTTC
CDR3 protein: CASSQDFGSYEQYF

J gene: TRBJ2-7
clone size: many
V gene: TRBV3-1
D gene: -
CDR3 DNA: TGTGCCAGCAGCCAAGTCGGGGAGCAGTACTTC
CDR3 protein: CASSQVGEQYF

J gene: TRBJ2-3
clone size: few
V gene: TRBV7-6
D gene: TRBD2
CDR3 DNA: TGTGCCAGCAGCTCAGGACTAGCGGGAGGGCGCACAGATACGCAGTATTTT
CDR3 protein: CASSSGLAGGRTDTQYF

J gene: TRBJ2-7
clone size: -
V gene: TRBV25-1
D gene: -
CDR3 DNA: TGTGCCAGCAGTCGGGCAGGAGGTTCCCACGAGCAGTACTTC
CDR3 protein: CASSRAGGSHEQYF

J gene: TRBJ1-5
clone size: -
V gene: TRBV6-6
D gene: -
CDR3 DNA: TGTGCCAGCAGTTACTCGAAACAGGGCAATCAGCCCCAGCATTTT
CDR3 protein: CASSYSKQGNQPQHF

J gene: TRBJ2-2
clone size: few
V gene: TRBV28
D gene: -
CDR3 DNA: TGTGCCAGCCCAAGGACCGGGGAGCTGTTTTTT
CDR3 protein: CASPRTGELFF

J gene: TRBJ2-3
clone size: -
V gene: TRBV14
D gene: -
CDR3 DNA: TGTGCCAGCAGCCAAGGGACTTTGACTACGCAGTATTTT
CDR3 protein: CASSQGTLTTQYF

J gene: TRBJ1-3
clone size: few
V gene: TRBV4-1
D gene: -
CDR3 DNA: TGCGCCAGCAGCCAACCCCGCCCAAGCTTAAGTGGAAACACCATATATTTT
CDR3 protein: CASSQPRPSLSGNTIYF

J gene: TRBJ1-6
clone size: -
V gene: TRBV29-1
D gene: -
CDR3 DNA: TGCAGCGTTCGGTTGGGCGATCCTCTTAATTCACCCCTCCACTTT
CDR3 protein: CSVRLGDPLNSPLHF

J gene: TRBJ1-6
clone size: few
V gene: TRBV28
D gene: -
CDR3 DNA: TGTGCCAGCAGTTCCCAGGACATTCCACCCCTCCACTTT
CDR3 protein: CASSSQDIPPLHF